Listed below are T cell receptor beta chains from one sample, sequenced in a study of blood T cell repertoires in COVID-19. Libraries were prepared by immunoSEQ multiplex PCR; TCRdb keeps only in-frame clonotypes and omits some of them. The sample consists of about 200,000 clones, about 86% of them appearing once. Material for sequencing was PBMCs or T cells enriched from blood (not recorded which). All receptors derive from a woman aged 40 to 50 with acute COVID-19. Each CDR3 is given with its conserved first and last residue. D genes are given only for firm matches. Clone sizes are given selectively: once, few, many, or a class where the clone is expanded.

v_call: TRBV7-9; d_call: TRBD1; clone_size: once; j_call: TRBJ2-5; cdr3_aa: CASRQTGGQETQYF; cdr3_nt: TGTGCCAGCAGGCAGACAGGGGGTCAAGAGACCCAGTACTTC
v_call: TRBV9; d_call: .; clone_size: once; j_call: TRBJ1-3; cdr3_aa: CASSPQESLGNTIYF; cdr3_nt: TGTGCCAGCAGCCCCCAGGAAAGTTTAGGAAACACCATATATTTT
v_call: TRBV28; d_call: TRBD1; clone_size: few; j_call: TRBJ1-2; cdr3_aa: CATAGTGGGRHVEGGYTF; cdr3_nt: TGTGCCACCGCCGGTACAGGGGGCGGACGACATGTTGAAGGGGGCTACACCTTC
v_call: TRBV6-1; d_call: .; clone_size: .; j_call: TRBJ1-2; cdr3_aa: CASSESGRRLYGYTF; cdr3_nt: TGTGCCAGCAGTGAAAGCGGCAGGCGACTCTATGGCTACACCTTC
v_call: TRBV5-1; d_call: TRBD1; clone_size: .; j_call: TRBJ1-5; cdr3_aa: CASSIGTGDQPQHF; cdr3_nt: TGCGCCAGCAGCATCGGGACAGGAGATCAGCCCCAGCATTTT
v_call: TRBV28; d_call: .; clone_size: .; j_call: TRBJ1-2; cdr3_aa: CASRFRYVGVGVNYGYTF; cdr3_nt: TGTGCCAGCAGATTCCGTTATGTGGGCGTGGGTGTGAACTATGGCTACACCTTC
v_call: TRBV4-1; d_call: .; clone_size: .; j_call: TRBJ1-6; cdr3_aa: CASTQDLPLHF; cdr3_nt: TGCGCCAGCACCCAAGATCTGCCCCTCCACTTT
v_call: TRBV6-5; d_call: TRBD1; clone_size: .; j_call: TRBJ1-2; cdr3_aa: CASSLDRGYGYTF; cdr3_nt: TGTGCCAGCAGCCTTGACAGGGGGTATGGCTACACCTTC
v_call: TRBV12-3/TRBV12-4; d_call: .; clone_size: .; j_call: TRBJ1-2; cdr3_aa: CASSLDFNYGYTF; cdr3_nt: TGTGCCAGCAGTTTAGACTTTAACTATGGCTACACCTTC
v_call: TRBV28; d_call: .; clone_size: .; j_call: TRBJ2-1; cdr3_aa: CASSLIRSSYNEQFF; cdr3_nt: TGTGCCAGCAGTTTAATACGGAGCTCCTACAATGAGCAGTTCTTC
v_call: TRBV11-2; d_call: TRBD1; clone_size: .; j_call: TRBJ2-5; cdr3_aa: CASSFWTGVETQYF; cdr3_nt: TGTGCCAGCAGCTTCTGGACAGGGGTGGAGACCCAGTACTTC
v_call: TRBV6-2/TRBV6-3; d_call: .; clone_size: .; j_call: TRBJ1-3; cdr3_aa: CASSYSRGGGSGNTIYF; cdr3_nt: TGTGCCAGCAGTTACTCGAGGGGAGGCGGCTCTGGAAACACCATATATTTT
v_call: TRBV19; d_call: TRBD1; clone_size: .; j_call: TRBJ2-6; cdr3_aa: CASSYTGTGGTGANVLTF; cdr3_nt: TGTGCCAGTAGTTATACCGGGACAGGGGGAACTGGGGCCAACGTCCTGACTTTC
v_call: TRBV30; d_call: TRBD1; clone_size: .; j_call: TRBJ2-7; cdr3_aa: CAWSYRGLGYEQYF; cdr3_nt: TGTGCCTGGAGTTACAGGGGGTTGGGGTACGAGCAGTACTTC
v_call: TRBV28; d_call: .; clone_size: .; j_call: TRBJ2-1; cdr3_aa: CASSLQQPNEQFF; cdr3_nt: TGTGCCAGCAGTTTACAACAGCCTAATGAGCAGTTCTTC
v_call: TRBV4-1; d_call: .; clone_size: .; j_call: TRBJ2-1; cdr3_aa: CASSQKGTGPPYNEQFF; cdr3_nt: TGCGCCAGCAGCCAGAAGGGAACAGGTCCACCCTACAATGAGCAGTTCTTC
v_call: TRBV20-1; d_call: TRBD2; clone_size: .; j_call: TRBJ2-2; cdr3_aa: CSASYSGVTGELFF; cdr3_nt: TGCAGTGCTAGTTACAGCGGGGTTACCGGGGAGCTGTTTTTT
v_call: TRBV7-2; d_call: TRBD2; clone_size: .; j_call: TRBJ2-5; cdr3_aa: CASSLRGRGPETQYF; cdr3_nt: TGTGCCAGCAGCTTACGAGGGAGGGGTCCAGAGACCCAGTACTTC
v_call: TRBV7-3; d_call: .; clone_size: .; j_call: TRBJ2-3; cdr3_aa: CASRLGRGPSSTDTQYF; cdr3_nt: TGTGCCAGCAGGCTAGGAAGGGGCCCCAGTAGCACAGATACGCAGTATTTT
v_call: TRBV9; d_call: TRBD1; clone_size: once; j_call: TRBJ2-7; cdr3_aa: CASSGDRSSYEQYF; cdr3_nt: TGTGCCAGCAGTGGGGACAGGAGCTCCTACGAGCAGTACTTC
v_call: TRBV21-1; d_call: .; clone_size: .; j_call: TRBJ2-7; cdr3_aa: CASSKSAVTGGGEQYF; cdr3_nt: TGTGCCAGCAGCAAAAGCGCCGTTACAGGGGGCGGCGAGCAGTACTTC
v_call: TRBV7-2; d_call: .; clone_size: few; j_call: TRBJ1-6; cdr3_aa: CASSEAQVRNSPLHF; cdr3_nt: TGTGCCAGCAGCGAGGCACAGGTGAGAAATTCACCCCTCCACTTT
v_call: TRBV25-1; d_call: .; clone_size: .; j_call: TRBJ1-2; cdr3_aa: CASSESHRAYGYTF; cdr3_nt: TGTGCCAGCAGTGAATCACACAGGGCCTATGGCTACACCTTC
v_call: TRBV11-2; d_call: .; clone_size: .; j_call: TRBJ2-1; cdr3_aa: CASSLGLANEQFF; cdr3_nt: TGTGCCAGCAGCTTAGGACTGGCTAATGAGCAGTTCTTC
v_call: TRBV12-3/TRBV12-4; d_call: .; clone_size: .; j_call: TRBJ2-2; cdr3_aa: CASTYTGELFF; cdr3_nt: TGTGCCAGCACCTACACCGGGGAGCTGTTTTTT
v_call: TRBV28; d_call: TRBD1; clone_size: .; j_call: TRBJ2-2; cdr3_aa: CASNRDSDTGELFF; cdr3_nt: TGTGCCAGCAACCGGGACAGCGACACCGGGGAGCTGTTTTTT
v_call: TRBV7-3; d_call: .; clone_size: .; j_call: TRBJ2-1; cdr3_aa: CASSSQGNEQFF; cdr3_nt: TGTGCCAGCAGCTCTCAGGGCAATGAGCAGTTCTTC
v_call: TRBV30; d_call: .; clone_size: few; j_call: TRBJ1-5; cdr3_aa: CAWNELGAGNQPQHF; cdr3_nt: TGTGCCTGGAACGAGCTGGGGGCCGGCAATCAGCCCCAGCATTTT
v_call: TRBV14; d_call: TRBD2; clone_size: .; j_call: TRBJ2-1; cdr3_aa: CASSHRGLAGDEQFF; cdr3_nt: TGTGCCAGCAGCCACCGGGGACTAGCGGGAGATGAGCAGTTCTTC
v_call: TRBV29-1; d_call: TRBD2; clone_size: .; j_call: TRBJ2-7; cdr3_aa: CSVESGGSYEQYF; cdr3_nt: TGCAGCGTTGAATCGGGAGGGTCCTACGAGCAGTACTTC
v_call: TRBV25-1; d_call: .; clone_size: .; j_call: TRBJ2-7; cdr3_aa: CASSERYEQYF; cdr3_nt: TGTGCCAGCAGTGAACGTTACGAGCAGTACTTC
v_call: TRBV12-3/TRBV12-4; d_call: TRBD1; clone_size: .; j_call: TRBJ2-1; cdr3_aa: CASSPGGGEQFF; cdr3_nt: TGTGCCAGCAGTCCAGGGGGCGGTGAGCAGTTCTTC
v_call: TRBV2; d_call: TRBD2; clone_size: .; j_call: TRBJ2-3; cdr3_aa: CASSTRTSGTGTDTQYF; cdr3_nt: TGTGCCAGCAGTACCCGGACTAGCGGGACCGGCACAGATACGCAGTATTTT
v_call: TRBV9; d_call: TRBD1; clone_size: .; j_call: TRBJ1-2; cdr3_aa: CASSVARGQFYGYTF; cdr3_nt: TGTGCCAGCAGCGTAGCTCGGGGACAGTTCTATGGCTACACCTTC
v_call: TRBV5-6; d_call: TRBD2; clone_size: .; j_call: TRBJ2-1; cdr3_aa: CASSSLAGGNNEQFF; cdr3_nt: TGTGCCAGCAGCTCGCTAGCGGGAGGGAACAATGAGCAGTTCTTC
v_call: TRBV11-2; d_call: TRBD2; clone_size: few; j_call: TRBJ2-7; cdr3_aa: CASSLGGLSGRTYEQYF; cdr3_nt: TGTGCCAGCAGCTTAGGGGGCCTTAGCGGGAGAACCTACGAGCAGTACTTC
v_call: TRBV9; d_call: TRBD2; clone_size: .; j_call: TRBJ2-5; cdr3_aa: CASSVGLAGGDEQETQYF; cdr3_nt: TGTGCCAGCAGCGTAGGGCTAGCGGGAGGGGATGAGCAAGAGACCCAGTACTTC
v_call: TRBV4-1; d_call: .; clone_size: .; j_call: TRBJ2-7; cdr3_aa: CASSPADGYEQYF; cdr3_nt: TGCGCCAGCAGCCCAGCGGACGGGTACGAGCAGTACTTC
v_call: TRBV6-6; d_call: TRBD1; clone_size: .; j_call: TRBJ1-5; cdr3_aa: CASSYSALQGGQPQHF; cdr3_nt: TGTGCCAGCAGTTACTCGGCGCTTCAGGGGGGTCAGCCCCAGCATTTT
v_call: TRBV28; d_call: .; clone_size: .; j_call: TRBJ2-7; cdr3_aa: CASREVPPSLEQYF; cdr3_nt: TGTGCCAGCAGGGAGGTCCCTCCAAGCCTCGAGCAGTACTTC
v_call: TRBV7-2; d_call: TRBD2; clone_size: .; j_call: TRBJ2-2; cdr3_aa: CASGGRLAGVRELFF; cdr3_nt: TGTGCCAGCGGAGGCCGACTAGCGGGAGTCCGGGAGCTGTTTTTT
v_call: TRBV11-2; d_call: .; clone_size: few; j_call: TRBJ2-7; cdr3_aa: CASSLLAGQANEQYF; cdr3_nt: TGTGCCAGCAGCTTACTAGCAGGCCAAGCGAACGAGCAGTACTTC
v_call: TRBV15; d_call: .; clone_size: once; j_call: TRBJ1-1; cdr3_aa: CATSRDLQAGEAFF; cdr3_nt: TGTGCCACCAGCAGAGATTTACAGGCAGGTGAAGCTTTCTTT
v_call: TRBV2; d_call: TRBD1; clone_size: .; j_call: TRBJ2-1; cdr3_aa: CASRTDRGLYNEQFF; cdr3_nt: TGTGCCAGCAGAACCGACAGGGGGCTGTACAATGAGCAGTTCTTC
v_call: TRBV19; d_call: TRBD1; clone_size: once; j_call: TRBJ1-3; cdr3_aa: CASSPPGQGMGSSGNTIYF; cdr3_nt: TGTGCCAGTAGTCCTCCGGGACAGGGGATGGGAAGCTCTGGAAACACCATATATTTT
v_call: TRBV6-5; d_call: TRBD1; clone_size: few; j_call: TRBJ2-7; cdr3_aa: CASEAGRGLYEQYF; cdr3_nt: TGTGCCAGCGAAGCTGGCAGGGGGCTTTACGAGCAGTACTTC
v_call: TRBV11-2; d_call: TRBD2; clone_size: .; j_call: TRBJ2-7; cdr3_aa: CASSLRSSGGFYEQYF; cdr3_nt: TGTGCCAGCAGCTTACGGTCTAGCGGGGGATTCTACGAGCAGTACTTC
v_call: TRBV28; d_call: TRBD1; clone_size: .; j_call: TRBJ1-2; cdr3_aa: CASSIQGQGLSGYTF; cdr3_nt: TGTGCCAGCAGCATCCAGGGACAGGGGTTATCTGGCTACACCTTC
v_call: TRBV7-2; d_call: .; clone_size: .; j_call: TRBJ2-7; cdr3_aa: CASSVSGTLVAEQYF; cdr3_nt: TGTGCCAGCAGCGTTTCCGGGACATTGGTCGCCGAGCAGTACTTC
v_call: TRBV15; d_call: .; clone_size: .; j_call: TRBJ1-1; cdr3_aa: CATINGAGYKENTEAFF; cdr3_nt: TGTGCCACCATTAACGGTGCAGGGTACAAAGAGAACACTGAAGCTTTCTTT
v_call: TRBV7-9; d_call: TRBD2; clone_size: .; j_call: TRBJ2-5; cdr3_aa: CASSPPGLARGETQYF; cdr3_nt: TGTGCCAGCAGCCCCCCCGGACTAGCACGGGGGGAGACCCAGTACTTC
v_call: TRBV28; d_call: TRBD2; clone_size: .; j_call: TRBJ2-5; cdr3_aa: CASSLSGRGETQYF; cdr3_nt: TGTGCCAGCAGTCTTAGCGGGAGAGGGGAGACCCAGTACTTC
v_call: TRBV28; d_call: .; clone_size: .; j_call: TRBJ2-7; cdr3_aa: CASSLGLEQYF; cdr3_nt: TGTGCCAGCAGCCTCGGACTCGAGCAGTACTTC
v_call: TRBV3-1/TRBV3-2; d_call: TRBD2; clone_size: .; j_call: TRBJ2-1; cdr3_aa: CASSQAPTSGRGNEQFF; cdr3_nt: TGTGCCAGCAGCCAAGCTCCGACTAGCGGGAGAGGTAATGAGCAGTTCTTC
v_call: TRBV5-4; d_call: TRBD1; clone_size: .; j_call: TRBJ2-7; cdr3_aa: CASSLEAGGTRGQYF; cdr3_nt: TGTGCCAGCAGCTTGGAGGCAGGGGGCACCCGGGGGCAGTACTTC